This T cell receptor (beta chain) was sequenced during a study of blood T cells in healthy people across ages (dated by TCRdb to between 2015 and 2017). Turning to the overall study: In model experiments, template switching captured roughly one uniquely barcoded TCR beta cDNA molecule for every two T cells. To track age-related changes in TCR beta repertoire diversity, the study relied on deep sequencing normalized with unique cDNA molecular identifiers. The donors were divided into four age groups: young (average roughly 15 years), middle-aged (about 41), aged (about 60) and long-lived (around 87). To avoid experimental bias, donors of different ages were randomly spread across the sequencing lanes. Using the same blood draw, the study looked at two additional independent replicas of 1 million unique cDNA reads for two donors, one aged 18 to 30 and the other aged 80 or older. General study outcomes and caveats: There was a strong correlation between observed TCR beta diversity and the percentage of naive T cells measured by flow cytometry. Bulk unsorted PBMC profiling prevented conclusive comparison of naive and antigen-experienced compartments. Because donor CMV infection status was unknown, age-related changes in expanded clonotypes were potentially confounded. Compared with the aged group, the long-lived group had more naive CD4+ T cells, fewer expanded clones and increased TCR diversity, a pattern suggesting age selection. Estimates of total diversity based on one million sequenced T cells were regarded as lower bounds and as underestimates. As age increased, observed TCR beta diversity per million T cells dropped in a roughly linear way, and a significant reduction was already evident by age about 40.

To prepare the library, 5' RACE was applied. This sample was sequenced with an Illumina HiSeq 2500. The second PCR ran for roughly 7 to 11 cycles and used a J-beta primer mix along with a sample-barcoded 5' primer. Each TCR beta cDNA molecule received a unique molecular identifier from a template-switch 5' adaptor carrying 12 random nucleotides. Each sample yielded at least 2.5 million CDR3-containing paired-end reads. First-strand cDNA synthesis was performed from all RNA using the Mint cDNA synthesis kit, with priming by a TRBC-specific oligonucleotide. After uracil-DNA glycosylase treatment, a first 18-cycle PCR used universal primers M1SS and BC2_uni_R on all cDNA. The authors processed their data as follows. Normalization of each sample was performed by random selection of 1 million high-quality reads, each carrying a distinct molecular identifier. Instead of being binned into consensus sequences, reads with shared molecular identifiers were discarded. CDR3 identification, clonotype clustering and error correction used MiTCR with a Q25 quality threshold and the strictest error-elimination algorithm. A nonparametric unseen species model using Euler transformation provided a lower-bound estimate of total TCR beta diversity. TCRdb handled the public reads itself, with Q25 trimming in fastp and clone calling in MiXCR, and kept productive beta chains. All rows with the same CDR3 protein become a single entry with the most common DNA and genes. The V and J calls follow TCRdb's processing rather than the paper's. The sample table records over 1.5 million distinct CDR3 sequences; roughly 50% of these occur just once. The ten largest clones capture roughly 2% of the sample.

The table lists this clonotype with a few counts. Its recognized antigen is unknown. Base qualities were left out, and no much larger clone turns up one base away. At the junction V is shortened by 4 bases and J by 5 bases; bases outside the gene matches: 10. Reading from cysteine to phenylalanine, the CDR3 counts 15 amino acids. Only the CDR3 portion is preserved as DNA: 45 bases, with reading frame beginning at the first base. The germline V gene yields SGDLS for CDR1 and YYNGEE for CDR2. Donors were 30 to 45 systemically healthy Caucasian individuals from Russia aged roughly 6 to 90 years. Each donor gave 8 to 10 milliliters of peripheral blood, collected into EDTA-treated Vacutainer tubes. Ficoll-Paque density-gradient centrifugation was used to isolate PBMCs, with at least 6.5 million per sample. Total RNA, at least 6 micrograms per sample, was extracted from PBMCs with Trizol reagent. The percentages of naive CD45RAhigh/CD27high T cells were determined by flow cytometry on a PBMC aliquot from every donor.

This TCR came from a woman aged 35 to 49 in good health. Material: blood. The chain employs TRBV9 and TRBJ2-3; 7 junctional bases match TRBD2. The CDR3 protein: CASSFTGGVGDTQYF. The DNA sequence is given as TGTGCCAGCAGCTTCACTGGGGGGGTAGGAGATACGCAGTATTTT.